This TCR beta chain was found in a study of blood T cell repertoires in COVID-19. CDR3 length: 16 residues. Germline V gene lookup returns CDR1 MRHNA and CDR2 SNTAGT. Trimming took 6 bases from V and 0 from J; bases not matched to a gene: 8. The repertoire was sequenced with immunoSEQ multiplex PCR; TCRdb's copy has only in-frame clones and lacks some. This table has about 250,000 clones, around nine tenths appearing once. The sequence derives from a woman aged 55-75 years who had recovered from COVID-19. The chain has TRBV6-4 and TRBJ1-2, with 9 positions matching TRBD1. The sequenced sample was peripheral blood. The chain's CDR3 is CASSAGTGTTNYGYTF. CDR3 DNA: TGTGCCAGCAGCGCCGGGACAGGGACGACTAACTATGGCTACACCTTC.